This TCR beta chain is from a study of blood T cell repertoires in COVID-19. Study information: Sources were T cells, B-cell-depleted T cells, or PBMCs; the material itself was cDNA or gDNA.

CDR1 MDHEN and CDR2 SYDVKM come from the germline V gene. The CDR3 length is 11 residues. The V end lost 8 bases, the J end lost 5 bases, and 9 bases lay between the germline ends. Some clones are missing from TCRdb's copy, which holds only in-frame ones; the method was immunoSEQ multiplex PCR. The sample lists a few hundred thousand clones; 86% were seen once. The receptor's source is a woman aged 25 to 39 with active or convalescent COVID-19. V usage is TRBV28 and J usage is TRBJ1-2; D gene unclear. The sample consisted of peripheral blood. The CDR3 DNA sequence: TGTGCCAGCGGTCAGATTTATGGCTACACCTTC. Its protein product is CASGQIYGYTF.